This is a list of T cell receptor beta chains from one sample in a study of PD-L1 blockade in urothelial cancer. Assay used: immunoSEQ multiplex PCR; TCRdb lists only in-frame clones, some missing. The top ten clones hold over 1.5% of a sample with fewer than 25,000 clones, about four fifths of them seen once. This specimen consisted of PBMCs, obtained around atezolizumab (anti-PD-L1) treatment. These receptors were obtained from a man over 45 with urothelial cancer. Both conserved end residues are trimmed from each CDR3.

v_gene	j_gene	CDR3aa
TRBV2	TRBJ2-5	ASSTDERGPQY
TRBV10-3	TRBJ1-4	AISSGTGNEKLF
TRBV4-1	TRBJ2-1	ASGNRGVGDNEQF
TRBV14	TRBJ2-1	ASSHFRVSEQF
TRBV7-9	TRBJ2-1	ASLFGWGGRNEQF
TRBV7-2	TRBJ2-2	ASSLTATNTGELF
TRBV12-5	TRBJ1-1	ASGPTGTRSTEAF
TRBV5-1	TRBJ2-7	ASRGTGEREQY
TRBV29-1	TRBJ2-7	SVESDRSEQY
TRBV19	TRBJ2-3	ASRQLAGADTQY
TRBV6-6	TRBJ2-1	ASSLGGQGYREQF
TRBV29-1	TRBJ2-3	SVEDLLALTNLPTDTQY
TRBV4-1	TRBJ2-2	ASRTQGGELF
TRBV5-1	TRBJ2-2	ASSWGLSSTGELF
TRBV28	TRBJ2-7	ASSSGTSGDYEQY
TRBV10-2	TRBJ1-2	ASSDGPGYGYT
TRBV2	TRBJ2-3	ASAPDLPTDTQY
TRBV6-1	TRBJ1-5	ASRDIYSNQPQH
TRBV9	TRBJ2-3	ASSARTSGSGFPDTQY
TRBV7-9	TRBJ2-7	ASSSRLAGAYEQY
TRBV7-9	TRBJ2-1	ASSQRTSGGYNEQF
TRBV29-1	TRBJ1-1	SVGRGMNTEAF
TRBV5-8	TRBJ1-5	ASSLALVMVNQPQH
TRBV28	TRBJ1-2	ASSTLQGNYGYT
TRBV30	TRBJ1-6	AWSERTGLYNSPLH
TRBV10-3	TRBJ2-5	AMAASGGFQETQY
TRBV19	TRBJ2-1	ASSMGRAYNEQF
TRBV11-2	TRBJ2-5	ASSLTVARTETQY
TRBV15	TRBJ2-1	ATSRERESFHEQF
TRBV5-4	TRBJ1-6	ASSSGQGESPLH
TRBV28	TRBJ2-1	ASSLQGAFQF
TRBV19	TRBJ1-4	ASSRQAATNEKLF
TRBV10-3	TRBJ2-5	AISELDRWETQY
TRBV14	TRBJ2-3	ASSQAGGKSKQY
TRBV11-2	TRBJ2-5	ASSFSRGETQY
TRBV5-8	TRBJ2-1	ASSAGTSSRNEQF
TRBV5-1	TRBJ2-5	ASSWSQSQETQY
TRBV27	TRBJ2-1	ASSSPGLAGGREQF
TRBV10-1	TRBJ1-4	ASSEGGANEKLF
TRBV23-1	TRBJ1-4	ASTPGRRGINEKLF
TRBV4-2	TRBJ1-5	ASSQDGGGAQPQH
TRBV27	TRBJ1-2	ASSFQGAKGYT
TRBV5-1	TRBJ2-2	ASSLRTGDTGELF
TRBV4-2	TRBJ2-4	ASSRSDLNVQNIQY
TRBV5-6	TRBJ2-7	ASSSGQASSYEQY
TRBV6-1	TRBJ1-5	ASSATGQGNQPQH
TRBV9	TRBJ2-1	ASSVDEASRGNEQF
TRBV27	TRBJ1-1	ASSVAGGLNTEAF
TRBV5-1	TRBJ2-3	ASSGRGGLDTQY
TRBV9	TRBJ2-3	ASSVGRLAGIDTQY
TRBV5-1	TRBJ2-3	ASSLDGGGSTDTQY
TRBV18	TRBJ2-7	ASSPPGSTSYEQY